By sample share, the clone carrying this T cell receptor beta chain is medium-sized. Its antigen is as yet unknown. The sample originates from a study of neurological immune-mediated disorders. The germline gives CDR1 MGHRA, CDR2 YSYEKL. The V end was cut by 1 base, the J end by 4 bases, with 14 bases between. The CDR3 covers 15 residues. Whole-study findings and limits: Sharing of CDR3 amino acid sequences among expanded clones across subjects was absent, suggesting private repertoires in all groups.

Sorted libraries used about 1 million CD4+ or CD8+ T cells. The cDNA was produced through 5'RACE with 10-nucleotide random UMIs. TCRdb processed the 5' RACE reads anew with MiXCR; each CDR3 protein has one entry. The sample gives 10,000 to 12,000 distinct CDR3 sequences, 20% to 25% of which show up once; about an eighth is in the top ten. This chain uses TRBV4-1 with TRBJ2-7; D might be TRBD1 or TRBD2, each matching 7 bases. Sequencing was done on a sample of CD8+ T cells from blood. This TCR derives from a woman between 35 and 50 years old with multiple sclerosis. The DNA of the CDR3 is TGCGCCAGCAGCCAAGGGGGCCAGGGGGGGTACGAGCAGTACTTC. It encodes CASSQGGQGGYEQYF.